This TCR beta chain is from a study of CD8+ T cells in alopecia areata. Study-wide findings and caveats: Uncertainty about whether baseline CD8+ expansion is linked to response remains, with one nonresponder.

The junction had 15 bases not matched to a gene; V was cut back by 4 bases and J by 4 bases. Germline CDR1 SGDLS, CDR2 YYNGEE. The CDR3 spans 18 residues. Points on this clone: The antigen is not known.

The treatment: oral pan-JAK inhibitor, 5-10 mg twice daily. TCR sequencing used cDNA made by reverse transcription of extracted RNA. Only in-frame clones appear in the TCRdb table, and some are missing; sequencing was by immunoSEQ multiplex PCR. The sample records about 180,000 clones, approximately 50% being singletons. The chain joins TRBV9 to TRBJ2-1, with 9 positions matching TRBD2. The TCR originated in a human donor with alopecia areata. Sequenced here: CD8+ T cells sorted from blood, sampled around week 53, from a patient treated with tofacitinib. This chain's CDR3 is CASSPPSGVTLVYNEQFF. CDR3 sequence (DNA): TGTGCCAGCAGCCCTCCTAGCGGGGTTACACTCGTATACAATGAGCAGTTCTTC.